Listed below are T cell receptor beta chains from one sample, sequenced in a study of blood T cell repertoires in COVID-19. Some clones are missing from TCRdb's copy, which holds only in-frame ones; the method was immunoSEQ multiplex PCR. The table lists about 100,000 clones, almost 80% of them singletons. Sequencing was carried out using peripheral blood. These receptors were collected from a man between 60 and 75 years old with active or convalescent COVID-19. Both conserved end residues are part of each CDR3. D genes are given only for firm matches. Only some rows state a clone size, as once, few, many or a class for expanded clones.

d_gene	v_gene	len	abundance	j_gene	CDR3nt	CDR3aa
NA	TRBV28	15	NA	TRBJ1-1	TGTGCCAGCAGTTACGCGACAGGCGTGAACACTGAAGCTTTCTTT	CASSYATGVNTEAFF
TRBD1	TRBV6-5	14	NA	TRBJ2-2	TGTGCCAGCAGGGGACAGGGGGACACCGGGGAGCTGTTTTTT	CASRGQGDTGELFF
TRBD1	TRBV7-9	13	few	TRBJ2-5	TGTGCCAGCAAGACAGGGGGCGGCGAGACCCAGTACTTC	CASKTGGGETQYF
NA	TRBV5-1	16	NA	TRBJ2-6	TGCGCCAGCAGCTTGGGCGCAACCTCTGGGGCCAACGTCCTGACTTTC	CASSLGATSGANVLTF
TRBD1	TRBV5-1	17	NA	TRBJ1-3	TGCGCCAGCAGTCCACTTCCCGGGACAGGAATTGGAAACACCATATATTTT	CASSPLPGTGIGNTIYF
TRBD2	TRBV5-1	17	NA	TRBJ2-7	TGCGCCAGCAGCTTGTTAGCGGGAGGTAGTGTATCCTACGAGCAGTACTTC	CASSLLAGGSVSYEQYF
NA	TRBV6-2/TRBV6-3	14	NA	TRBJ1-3	TGTGCCAGCAGTACGGGGAGCTCTGGAAACACCATATATTTT	CASSTGSSGNTIYF
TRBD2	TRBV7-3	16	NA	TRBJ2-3	TGTGCCAGCAGCCCCCTAGCGGGGGGGATCACAGATACGCAGTATTTT	CASSPLAGGITDTQYF
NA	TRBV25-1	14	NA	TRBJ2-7	TGTGCCAGCAGTGCCTCCAGCGGAGCCTACGAGCAGTACTTC	CASSASSGAYEQYF
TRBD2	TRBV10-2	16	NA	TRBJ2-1	TGCGCCAGCAAGGATCAGGGCGGGAGGGCCTACAATGAGCAGTTCTTC	CASKDQGGRAYNEQFF
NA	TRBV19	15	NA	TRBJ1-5	TGTGCCAGTAGTATTGGAGGGTACGGCAATCAGCCCCAGCATTTT	CASSIGGYGNQPQHF
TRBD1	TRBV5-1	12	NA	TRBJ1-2	TGCGCCAGCAGCGACAGGGGCTATGGCTACACCTTC	CASSDRGYGYTF
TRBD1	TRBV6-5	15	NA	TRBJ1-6	TGTGCCAGCAGGCCCGTGGGACAGGGATATTCACCCCTCCACTTT	CASRPVGQGYSPLHF
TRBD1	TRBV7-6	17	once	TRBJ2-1	TGTGCCAGCAGCCCTCGAGCAACAGGGGCCTCCTACAATGAGCAGTTCTTC	CASSPRATGASYNEQFF
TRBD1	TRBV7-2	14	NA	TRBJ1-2	TGTGCCAGCAAGGACAGGGGTGAGGACTATGGCTACACCTTC	CASKDRGEDYGYTF
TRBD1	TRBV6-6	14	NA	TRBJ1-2	TGTGCCAGCAGTTGGACAGGGGAAGGCTATGGCTACACCTTC	CASSWTGEGYGYTF
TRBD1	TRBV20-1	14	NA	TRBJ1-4	TGCAGTGCTAGTGGTCAGGGGGCGAGTGAAAAACTGTTTTTT	CSASGQGASEKLFF
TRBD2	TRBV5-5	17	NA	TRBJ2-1	TGTGCCAGCAGCTTGGTTAGGCTAGCGGGGAGGTACAATGAGCAGTTCTTC	CASSLVRLAGRYNEQFF
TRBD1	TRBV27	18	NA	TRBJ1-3	TGTGCCAGCTCCCAAAGGGGGACAGGCCGACTCTCTGGAAACACCATATATTTT	CASSQRGTGRLSGNTIYF
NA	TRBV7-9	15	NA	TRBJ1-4	TGTGCCAGCAGCCGTACACTACCGTTTAATGAAAAACTGTTTTTT	CASSRTLPFNEKLFF
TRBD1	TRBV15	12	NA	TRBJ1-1	TGTGCCACCAGCCCAGGGGGGACTGAAGCTTTCTTT	CATSPGGTEAFF